Sequencing of this T cell receptor (beta chain) was carried out in a study of human CD8 memory T cell subsets. The CDR3 extends over 14 amino acids. The germline V gene has CDR1 LGHNA and CDR2 YSLEER. Scientists made TCR beta libraries using UMI-labeled 5' RACE. After re-calling the 5' RACE reads, TCRdb lists one entry per CDR3 protein, DNA absent. The sample includes 4,200 or so distinct CDR3 sequences. Study-wide findings and caveats: The Chao1 estimates suggested that precursor exhausted T cells were less diverse than stem-like memory T cells. Stem-like memory and precursor exhausted T cell repertoires showed minimal mutual overlap.

This clonotype shows up as large (0.1 to 1%) by frequency. The antigen is unknown. Sequencing was done on a sample of CD8+ T cells from PBMCs. This receptor was identified in a human donor in good health. This chain links TRBV4-3 with TRBJ2-7; the TRBD2 assignment by TCRdb is unverifiable without DNA. The CDR3 sequence is CASSQNAAGYEQYF.